The TCR beta chain described here comes from a study of T cells in Graves' hyperthyroidism and ophthalmopathy. TCR beta CDR3 regions were amplified from RNA transcripts. The HTBI primer set was used in a first-round RT-PCR of the TCR CDR3. MiXCR, applied by TCRdb to the multiplex PCR reads, yields one record per CDR3 protein. The sample lists a few hundred thousand distinct CDR3 sequences, approximately 49% occurring once. Trimming stripped 3 bases from V and 2 bases from J, with 10 bases between. The CDR3 is 14 residues long. Germline loops: CDR1 KGHSH, CDR2 LQKENI. The gene calls are TRBV18 and TRBJ2-5; D call uncertain. The sequenced sample was peripheral blood or thyroid tissue (not recorded which). The origin of this receptor is an adult woman with Graves' disease, either hyperthyroidism or ophthalmopathy (not recorded which). CDR3 in amino acids: CASSPGSAQETQYF. CDR3 DNA: TGTGCCAGCTCACCTGGGTCAGCGCAAGAGACCCAGTACTTC.